The 7 T cell receptor beta chains given below trace back to one sample, sequenced in a study of human T cells and chemical hapten exposure. From the RACE reads, TCRdb called clonotypes with MiXCR, one entry per CDR3 protein. The profile shows 190,000 or so distinct CDR3 sequences, about 25% of them singletons. Indicated time point: patch test 3, about 24 weeks after DPC sensitization. Treatment indicated: therapeutic diphenylcyclopropenone sensitization with weekly scalp DPC. This specimen consisted of whole blood, obtained in connection with sensitization to the hapten diphenylcyclopropenone (DPC). These receptors all come from a woman in her thirties or forties with alopecia areata. Some clones in this sample may be carry-over from other donors' samples.

This clonotype was detected ten times or more. This chain links TRBV4-2 with TRBJ2-3; a weak D match, TRBD1 (6 bases). The germline V gene has CDR1 LGHNA and CDR2 YNFKEQ. This CDR3 is built from 18 residues. V was pared by 1 base and J by 0 bases, with 17 bases between. DNA of the CDR3: TGTGCCAGCAGCCAAGTGGCGAGGACAGCTGCCAGCACAGATACGCAGTATTTT. Protein: CASSQVARTAASTDTQYF.

CDR3 DNA sequence: TGCAGTGCTAGAGCCGTCGGGAATTCACCCCTCCACTTT. Its protein is CSARAVGNSPLHF. The chain carries TRBV20-1 and TRBJ1-6, with unresolved D. Per the germline V gene, CDR1 is DFQATT and CDR2 is SNEGSKA (reference sequence). V gave up 1 base and J gave up 7 bases, with 8 bases separating them. The CDR3 sequence is 13 residues long.

The sample holds many counts of this clonotype. The rearrangement joins TRBV7-9 to TRBJ2-7; 16 nucleotides align to TRBD2. The CDR3 runs 18 residues. The germline gives CDR1 SEHNR, CDR2 FQNEAQ (reference sequence). With 4 bases clipped from V and 4 bases from J, the junction kept 10 bases outside the gene matches. The chain's CDR3 is CASSSGLAGGPLGYEQYF. The CDR3 region has the DNA TGTGCCAGCAGCTCGGGACTAGCGGGAGGGCCGCTTGGGTACGAGCAGTACTTC. Filled out from reference TRBV7-9 and TRBJ2-7, the complete variable domain reads DTGVSQNPRHKITKRGQNVTFRCDPISEHNRLYWYRQTLGQGPEFLTYFQNEAQLEKSRLLSDRFSAERPKGSFSTLEIQRTEQGDSAMYLCASSSGLAGGPLGYEQYFGPGTRLTVT.

V and J are TRBV7-3 and TRBJ2-3, with a weak D call TRBD2 (6 bases). The CDR3 has 15 residues. V was shortened by 1 base and J by 5 bases, with 13 bases between the two germline ends. CDR1 is SGHTA, CDR2 FQGTGA, per germline. Here the CDR3 reads CASSLNGGVGDTQYF. The CDR3, as DNA: TGTGCCAGCAGCTTAAACGGCGGGGTGGGAGATACGCAGTATTTT.

The rearrangement uses TRBV4-3 and TRBJ2-7; 8 nucleotides align to TRBD2. The CDR3 has 16 residues. With 0 bases clipped from V and 3 bases from J, the junction kept 7 bases outside the gene matches. The germline V gene has CDR1 LGHNA and CDR2 YSLEER. The CDR3 nucleotides read TGCGCCAGCAGCCAAGATTCGACTAGCGCCTTCTACGAGCAGTACTTC. Translated: CASSQDSTSAFYEQYF.

CDR3 coding DNA: TGCAGCGTTGCTGATAGGGCGTATGGCTACACCTTC. Translation: CSVADRAYGYTF. The V call is TRBV29-1, the J call TRBJ1-2; D unresolved. With 4 bases removed from V and 5 bases from J, the gap between germline ends came to 11 bases. CDR1 and CDR2 (germline): SQVTM, ANQGSEA. CDR3 length: 12 amino acids.

This clonotype was recorded a few times. The rearrangement links TRBV20-1 to TRBJ2-2, with D perhaps matching TRBD1 (6 bases). The CDR3 is 17 amino acids. Germline V gene data show CDR1 as DFQATT and CDR2 as SNEGSKA (reference sequence). The V and J ends lost 0 bases and 4 bases respectively, with 18 bases between them. Here the CDR3 reads CSARDGRAGVGTGELFF. The CDR3 nucleotides are TGCAGTGCTAGAGATGGCCGCGCAGGGGTAGGCACCGGGGAGCTGTTTTTT.